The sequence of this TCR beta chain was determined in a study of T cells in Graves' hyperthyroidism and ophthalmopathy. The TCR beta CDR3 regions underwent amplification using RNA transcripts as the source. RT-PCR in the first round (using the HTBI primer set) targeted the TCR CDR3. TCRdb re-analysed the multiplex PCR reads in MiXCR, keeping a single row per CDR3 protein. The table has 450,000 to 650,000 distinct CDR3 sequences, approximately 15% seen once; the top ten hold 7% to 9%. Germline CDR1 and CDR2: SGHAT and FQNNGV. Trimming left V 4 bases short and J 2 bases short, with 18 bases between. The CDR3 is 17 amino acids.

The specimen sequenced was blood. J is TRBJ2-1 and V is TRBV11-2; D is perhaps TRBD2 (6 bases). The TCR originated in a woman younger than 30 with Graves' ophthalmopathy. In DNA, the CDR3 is TGTGCCAGCAGCTCCGGGGCGGCGGGACTTCCCTACAATGAGCAGTTCTTC. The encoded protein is CASSSGAAGLPYNEQFF. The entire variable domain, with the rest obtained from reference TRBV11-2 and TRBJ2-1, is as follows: EAGVAQSPRYKIIEKRQSVAFWCNPISGHATLYWYQQILGQGPKLLIQFQNNGVVDDSQLPKDRFSAERLKGVDSTLKIQPAKLEDSAVYLCASSSGAAGLPYNEQFFGPGTRLTVL.